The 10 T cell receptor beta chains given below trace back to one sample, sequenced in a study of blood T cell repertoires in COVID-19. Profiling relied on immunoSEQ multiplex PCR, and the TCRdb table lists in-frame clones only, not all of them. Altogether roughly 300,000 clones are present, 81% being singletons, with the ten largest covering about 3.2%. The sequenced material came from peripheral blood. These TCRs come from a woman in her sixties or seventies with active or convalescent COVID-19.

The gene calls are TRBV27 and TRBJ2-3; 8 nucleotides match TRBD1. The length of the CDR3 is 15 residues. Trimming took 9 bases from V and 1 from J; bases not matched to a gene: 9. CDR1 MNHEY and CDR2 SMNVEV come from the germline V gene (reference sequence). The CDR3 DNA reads TGTGCCAGTCGCCAGGGACAGGCACGCACAGATACGCAGTATTTT. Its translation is CASRQGQARTDTQYF.

DNA for the CDR3: TGTGCCAGCCGGGTAATCACCGGGGAGCTGTTTTTT. It yields the protein CASRVITGELFF. The chain combines TRBV2 with TRBJ2-2; no clear D. CDR1 and CDR2 from the germline V gene are SNHLY and FYNNEI. The CDR3 sequence is 12 residues long. The V end was cut by 8 bases, the J end by 4 bases, with 8 bases between.

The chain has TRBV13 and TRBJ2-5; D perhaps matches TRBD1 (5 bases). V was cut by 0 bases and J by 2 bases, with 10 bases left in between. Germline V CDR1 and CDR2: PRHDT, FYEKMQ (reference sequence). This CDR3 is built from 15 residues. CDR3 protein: CASSLGSRAQETQYF. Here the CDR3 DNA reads TGTGCCAGCAGCTTAGGGTCCAGGGCGCAAGAGACCCAGTACTTC.

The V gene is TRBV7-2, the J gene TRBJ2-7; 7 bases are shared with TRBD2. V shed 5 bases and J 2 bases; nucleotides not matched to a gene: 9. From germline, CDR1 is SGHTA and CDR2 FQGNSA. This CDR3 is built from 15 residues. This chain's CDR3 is CASSPSRGSTYEQYF. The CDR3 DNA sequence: TGTGCCAGCAGCCCTTCGCGGGGGTCAACCTACGAGCAGTACTTC.

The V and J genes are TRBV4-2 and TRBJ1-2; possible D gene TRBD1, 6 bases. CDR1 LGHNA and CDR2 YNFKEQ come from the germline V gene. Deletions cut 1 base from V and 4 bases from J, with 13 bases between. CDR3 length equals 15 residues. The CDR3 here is CASSQAIGQPYGYTF. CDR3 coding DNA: TGTGCCAGCAGCCAAGCCATAGGACAGCCCTATGGCTACACCTTC.

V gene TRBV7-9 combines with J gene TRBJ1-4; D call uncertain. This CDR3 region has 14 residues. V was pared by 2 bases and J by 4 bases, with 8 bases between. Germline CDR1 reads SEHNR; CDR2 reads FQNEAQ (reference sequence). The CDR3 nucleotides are TGTGCCAGCAGCTTATACGGAGATAATGAAAAACTGTTTTTT. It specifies CASSLYGDNEKLFF.

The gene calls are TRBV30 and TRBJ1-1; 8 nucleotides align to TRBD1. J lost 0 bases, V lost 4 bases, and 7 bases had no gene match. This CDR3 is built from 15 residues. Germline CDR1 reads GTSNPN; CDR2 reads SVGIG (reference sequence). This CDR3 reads CAWTPGGRLNTEAFF. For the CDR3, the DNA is TGTGCCTGGACCCCAGGGGGCAGGTTGAACACTGAAGCTTTCTTT. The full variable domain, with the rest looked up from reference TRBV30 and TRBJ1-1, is SQTIHQWPATLVQPVGSPLSLECTVEGTSNPNLYWYRQAAGRGLQLLFYSVGIGQISSEVPQNLSASRPQDRQFILSSKKLLLSDSGFYLCAWTPGGRLNTEAFFGQGTRLTVV.

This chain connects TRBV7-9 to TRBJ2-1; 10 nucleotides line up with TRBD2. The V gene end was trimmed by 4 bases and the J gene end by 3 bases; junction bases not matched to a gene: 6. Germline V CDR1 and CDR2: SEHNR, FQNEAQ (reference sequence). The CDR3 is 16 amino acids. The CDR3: CASSSTLAGGYNEQFF. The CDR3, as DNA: TGTGCCAGCAGCTCAACGTTAGCGGGGGGCTACAATGAGCAGTTCTTC. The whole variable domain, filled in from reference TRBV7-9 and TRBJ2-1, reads DTGVSQNPRHKITKRGQNVTFRCDPISEHNRLYWYRQTLGQGPEFLTYFQNEAQLEKSRLLSDRFSAERPKGSFSTLEIQRTEQGDSAMYLCASSSTLAGGYNEQFFGPGTRLTVL.

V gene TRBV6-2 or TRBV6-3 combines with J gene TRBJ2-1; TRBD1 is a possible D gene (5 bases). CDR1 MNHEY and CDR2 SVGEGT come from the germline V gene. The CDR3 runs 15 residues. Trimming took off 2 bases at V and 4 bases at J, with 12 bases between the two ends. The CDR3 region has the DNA TGTGCCAGCAGTTACAACGTCGCAGGGTACAATGAGCAGTTCTTC. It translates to CASSYNVAGYNEQFF.

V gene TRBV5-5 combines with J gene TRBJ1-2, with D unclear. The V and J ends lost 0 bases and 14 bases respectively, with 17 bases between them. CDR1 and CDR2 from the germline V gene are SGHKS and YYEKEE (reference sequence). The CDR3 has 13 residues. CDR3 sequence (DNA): TGTGCCAGCAGCTTGGGGGGATCCGGGGTGGAAACCTTC. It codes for CASSLGGSGVETF.